This T cell receptor (beta chain) derives from a study of identical twins. Each CDR3 protein gets one entry after TCRdb re-called the 5' RACE reads with MiXCR. The table records a few hundred thousand distinct CDR3 sequences, 8% to 11% of them present only once. Germline V gives CDR1 SGHRS, CDR2 YFSETQ. Trimming cost V 0 bases and J 2 bases, with 8 bases left between them. This CDR3 comprises 14 residues. This clonotype was observed many times. Sequencing was performed on memory T cells sorted from blood. The clonotype originates from a man between 45 and 60 years old in good health. V and J are TRBV5-1 and TRBJ1-2; the D gene is possibly TRBD1 (5 bases). CDR3 nucleotides: TGCGCCAGCAGCTTGGATGCAGGGAACTATGGCTACACCTTC. Translation gives CASSLDAGNYGYTF. The entire variable domain, with the rest obtained from reference TRBV5-1 and TRBJ1-2, is as follows: KAGVTQTPRYLIKTRGQQVTLSCSPISGHRSVSWYQQTPGQGLQFLFEYFSETQRNKGNFPGRFSGRQFSNSRSEMNVSTLELGDSALYLCASSLDAGNYGYTFGSGTRLTVV.